These 24 T cell receptor beta chains share one sample of origin, sequenced in a study of T cell responses to AZD1222 COVID-19 vaccine. The method was immunoSEQ multiplex PCR; TCRdb's version includes in-frame clones alone and lacks a portion of them. The sample gives approximately 110,000 clones, more than 80% of which show up once; almost 4.5% is in the top ten. The starting material was peripheral blood, obtained 28 days after the second AZD1222 dose. The receptors were gathered from an adult who received the AZD1222 COVID-19 vaccine.

V gene TRBV6-5 combines with J gene TRBJ2-7, with 10 bases matching TRBD1. The J segment lost 3 bases and the V segment lost 6 bases, leaving 2 bases of the junction unmatched. The CDR3 totals 13 residues. Per the germline V gene, CDR1 is MNHEY and CDR2 is SVGAGI. CDR3 DNA: TGTGCCAGCAGGAGGGACAGGGGCTACGAGCAGTACTTC. It encodes CASRRDRGYEQYF.

With regard to this clone: Other DNA sequences in the sample encode the same CDR3. The rearrangement uses TRBV9 and TRBJ2-3, with no clear D. Germline CDR1 is SGDLS and CDR2 is YYNGEE. The CDR3 runs 12 residues. V lost 0 bases to trimming and J lost 6 bases, with 5 bases between them. The CDR3: CASSVEVDTQYF. The DNA for the CDR3 is TGTGCCAGCAGCGTAGAGGTGGATACGCAGTATTTT.

The gene calls are TRBV5-1 and TRBJ1-2; D gene unclear. This CDR3 region has 16 residues. V was shortened by 2 bases and J by 0 bases, with 14 bases between the two germline ends. Germline CDR1 and CDR2: SGHRS and YFSETQ. This CDR3 reads CASSFGSINANYGYTF. The CDR3 nucleotides read TGCGCCAGCAGCTTTGGGTCCATAAACGCTAACTATGGCTACACCTTC.

This chain connects TRBV19 to TRBJ2-3, with D perhaps assigned TRBD1 or TRBD2 (7 bases each). The germline V gene encodes CDR1 LNHDA and CDR2 SQIVND (reference sequence). This CDR3 comprises 16 residues. The V and J ends lost 6 bases and 3 bases respectively, with 19 bases between them. The CDR3, as DNA: TGTGCCAGTAGGAAGGACAGGCGGGGGCCAACAGATACGCAGTATTTT. Its translation: CASRKDRRGPTDTQYF.

The V gene is TRBV3-1 (or the pseudogene TRBV3-2), the J gene TRBJ1-5, with D hard to call. The V end was cut by 0 bases, the J end by 6 bases, with 9 bases between. Germline V gene data show CDR1 as LGHDT and CDR2 as YNNKEL (reference sequence). The CDR3 extends over 14 amino acids. As DNA, the CDR3 is TGTGCCAGCAGCCAAGAAGCGGGGTCTCAGCCCCAGCATTTT. Its protein is CASSQEAGSQPQHF.

This clone has a single count. CDR3 protein: CASSSRGSGGYEQFF. The CDR3 DNA follows: TGTGCCAGCAGCAGCAGGGGCAGCGGGGGGTATGAGCAGTTCTTC. The genes are TRBV7-2 and TRBJ2-1, with 9 nucleotides matching TRBD2. Germline V gives CDR1 SGHTA, CDR2 FQGNSA. This CDR3 is built from 15 residues. With 5 bases clipped from V and 8 bases from J, the junction kept 10 bases outside the gene matches.

The rearrangement links TRBV29-1 to TRBJ2-1; 8 nucleotides align to TRBD2. The ends lost 6 bases at V and 10 bases at J; junction bases unmatched: 11. Germline V lookup: CDR1 SQVTM, CDR2 ANQGSEA. The CDR3 covers 13 residues. In DNA form, the CDR3 reads TGCAGCGTCCGGGGGGGTGGGGGGAAGGAGCAGTTCTTC. Translating gives CSVRGGGGKEQFF.

This sequence joins TRBV9 and TRBJ1-2; D is undetermined. V lost 1 base and J lost 2, with 9 bases in between. This CDR3 contains 14 residues. Germline CDR1 and CDR2: SGDLS and YYNGEE. The CDR3 nucleotides read TGTGCCAGCAGCGTAAACTGGAAAAACTATGGCTACACCTTC. Protein: CASSVNWKNYGYTF.

V usage is TRBV10-1 and J usage is TRBJ1-1, with D unresolved. Germline CDR1 and CDR2: WNHNN and SYGVQD (reference sequence). The V and J ends lost 3 bases and 1 base respectively, with 12 bases between them. The CDR3 contains 15 residues. The DNA for the CDR3 is TGCGCCAGCAGTGAAAAAGTGGTGGGGAACACTGAAGCTTTCTTT. Its translation is CASSEKVVGNTEAFF.

V usage is TRBV19 and J usage is TRBJ2-7; D ambiguous. Germline CDR1 is LNHDA and CDR2 is SQIVND (reference sequence). The CDR3 is 14 residues long. The V gene lost 5 bases and the J gene lost 1 base, with 12 bases spanning the gap. The CDR3 reads CASSPGPASYEQYF. The CDR3 DNA is TGTGCCAGTAGTCCCGGGCCTGCTTCCTACGAGCAGTACTTC.

The chain uses TRBV12-3 or TRBV12-4 and TRBJ1-5, with D perhaps TRBD1 (5 bases). Between the trimmed V and J ends, which lost 6 bases and 9 bases, there was a span of 15 bases. The CDR3 covers 13 residues. The CDR3 DNA follows: TGTGCCAGCAGCCGGTCTCCCCAGGGGCCCCAGCATTTT. This sequence encodes CASSRSPQGPQHF.

The genes are TRBV5-1 and TRBJ2-4; perhaps TRBD2 as D (7 bases). Trimming took 4 bases from V and 6 from J, leaving 11 bases between them. Germline-derived CDR1 and CDR2 are SGHRS and YFSETQ. This CDR3 is 13 amino acids long. The CDR3 region has the DNA TGCGCCAGCAGCCCGGGGGGCGTAAACATTCAGTACTTC. Its protein product is CASSPGGVNIQYF.

V and J are TRBV12-3 or TRBV12-4 and TRBJ1-2, with a tentative D call TRBD1 (5 bases). The length of the CDR3 is 13 residues. V was shortened by 4 bases and J by 4 bases, with 10 bases between the two germline ends. The chain's CDR3 is CASSWETAYGYTF. The CDR3, as DNA: TGTGCCAGCAGTTGGGAGACAGCCTATGGCTACACCTTC.

The DNA for the CDR3 is TGCGCCAGCAGCCTCAGACCGTATAGCAATCAGCCCCAGCATTTT. This translates into CASSLRPYSNQPQHF. The rearrangement links TRBV4-3 to TRBJ1-5; D call uncertain. The CDR3 covers 15 residues. CDR1 LGHNA and CDR2 YSLEER come from the germline V gene. The V end lost 4 bases, the J end lost 0 bases, and 10 bases lay between the germline ends.

The chain couples TRBV24-1 to TRBJ1-5; D remains ambiguous. Trimming shortened V by 7 bases and J by 7 bases, and 16 bases separated the two germline ends. Looked up from germline, CDR1 is KGHDR and CDR2 is SFDVKD. This CDR3 is 14 amino acids long. This CDR3 is CATSENGQEQPQHF. The CDR3 coding sequence is TGTGCCACCAGCGAGAACGGCCAGGAGCAGCCCCAGCATTTT.

The chain is built from TRBV5-1 and TRBJ1-4; perhaps TRBD1 as D (5 bases). The V end lost 4 bases, the J end lost 7 bases, and 17 bases lay between the germline ends. CDR1 SGHRS and CDR2 YFSETQ come from the germline V gene. The CDR3 runs 15 residues. CDR3 nucleotide sequence: TGCGCCAGCAGCGGGACGGCCCAAGGTGGTGAAAAACTGTTTTTT. This encodes CASSGTAQGGEKLFF.

The chain is built from TRBV6-5 and TRBJ2-7, with TRBD2 identical over 7 bases. The germline V gene encodes CDR1 MNHEY and CDR2 SVGAGI. The CDR3 contains 13 residues. The ends lost 6 bases at V and 3 bases at J; junction bases unmatched: 5. The CDR3: CASRGRGSYEQYF. In DNA form, the CDR3 reads TGTGCCAGCAGGGGGCGGGGGAGCTACGAGCAGTACTTC.

The chain links TRBV7-7 to TRBJ1-2, with D unclear. From germline, CDR1 is SSHAT and CDR2 FNYEAQ (reference sequence). The CDR3 loop spans 15 amino acids. V lost 5 bases and J 3 bases, leaving 16 bases between the germline ends. The CDR3, as DNA: TGTGCCAGCAGCCCTTACTCGACAAGAGACTATGGCTACACCTTC. Translating it yields CASSPYSTRDYGYTF.

This chain uses TRBV10-1 with TRBJ2-2, with D perhaps matching TRBD1 (8 bases). The CDR3 contains 15 residues. V dropped 8 bases and J dropped 5 bases, with 18 bases sitting between them. In germline, CDR1 is WNHNN, CDR2 SYGVQD (reference sequence). CDR3 protein: CASPPDREGTGELFF. As DNA, the CDR3 is TGCGCCAGCCCTCCGGACAGGGAGGGGACCGGGGAGCTGTTTTTT.

V is TRBV9 and J is TRBJ1-2; the D gene is possibly TRBD1 (5 bases). The V end was cut by 3 bases, the J end by 1 base, with 7 bases between. Germline assignment: CDR1 SGDLS and CDR2 YYNGEE. This CDR3 comprises 13 residues. The DNA for the CDR3 is TGTGCCAGCAGCGGGGGCCGTAACTATGGCTACACCTTC. Translation gives CASSGGRNYGYTF.

This chain connects TRBV18 to TRBJ2-7; no clear D gene. V was shortened by 1 base and J by 2 bases, with 18 bases between the two germline ends. The CDR3 is 17 residues long. Germline V CDR1 and CDR2: KGHSH, LQKENI. The CDR3 loop reads CASSPLSIQVGPYEQYF. The CDR3 nucleotides read TGTGCCAGCTCACCACTATCGATCCAGGTAGGGCCCTACGAGCAGTACTTC.

The chain is built from TRBV5-1 and TRBJ2-1, with D possibly called TRBD1 or TRBD2 (5 bases each). Germline CDR1 is SGHRS and CDR2 is YFSETQ. Between the trimmed V and J ends, which lost 4 bases and 7 bases, there was a span of 12 bases. The CDR3 runs 13 residues. The CDR3 bases are TGCGCCAGCAGCCCACGGGGCAGGAATGAGCAGTTCTTC. This codes for CASSPRGRNEQFF. The full variable domain, its missing parts supplied by reference TRBV5-1 and TRBJ2-1, is KAGVTQTPRYLIKTRGQQVTLSCSPISGHRSVSWYQQTPGQGLQFLFEYFSETQRNKGNFPGRFSGRQFSNSRSEMNVSTLELGDSALYLCASSPRGRNEQFFGPGTRLTVL.

V and J are TRBV23-1 and TRBJ1-5; 9 bases agree with TRBD1. TRBV23-1 is marked as an open reading frame, function uncertain. The CDR3 consists of 14 residues. After removal of 11 bases from V and 4 bases from J, the junction contained 9 bases not matched to a gene. Here the CDR3 reads CAGTPGTGNQPQHF. The CDR3 nucleotides read TGCGCCGGGACCCCCGGGACAGGGAATCAGCCCCAGCATTTT.

The V call is TRBV5-1, the J call TRBJ2-5; D gene unclear. CDR1 is SGHRS and CDR2 is YFSETQ in the germline V gene. Trimming pared 0 bases from V and 5 bases from J, leaving 20 bases between. The length of the CDR3 is 17 residues. The CDR3 bases are TGCGCCAGCAGCTTGGGGGATTTTCGGTGGTCCGAGGAGACCCAGTACTTC. This gives the protein CASSLGDFRWSEETQYF.